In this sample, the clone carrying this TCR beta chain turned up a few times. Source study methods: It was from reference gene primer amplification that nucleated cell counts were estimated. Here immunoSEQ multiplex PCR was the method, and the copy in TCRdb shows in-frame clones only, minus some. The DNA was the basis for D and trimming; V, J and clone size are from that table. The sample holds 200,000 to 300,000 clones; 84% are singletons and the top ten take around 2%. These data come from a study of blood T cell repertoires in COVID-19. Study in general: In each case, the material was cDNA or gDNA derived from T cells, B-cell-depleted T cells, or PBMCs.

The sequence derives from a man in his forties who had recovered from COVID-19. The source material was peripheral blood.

In nucleotides, the CDR3 is TGCAGCGTCTCGACAGGGTGGGACACTGAAGCTTTCTTT. This encodes CSVSTGWDTEAFF. The rearrangement links TRBV29-1 to TRBJ1-1; 7 nucleotides line up with TRBD1. V shed 6 bases and J 3 bases; nucleotides not matched to a gene: 7. Germline V CDR1 and CDR2: SQVTM, ANQGSEA. The CDR3 runs to 13 residues.